This passage covers 17 T cell receptor beta chains from one sample sequenced in a study of T cells in localized non-small cell lung cancer. Clones were read by immunoSEQ multiplex PCR, and TCRdb kept only the in-frame ones, dropping some. The sample holds tens of thousands of clones, less than 90% seen once. The sample was PBMCs, taken before any cancer treatment. These receptors came from a man aged 40 to 70 with stage II squamous cell lung carcinoma.

This sequence joins TRBV9 and TRBJ2-5; tentative D call: TRBD2 (6 bases). V lost 3 bases, J lost 4 bases, and 16 bases lay in between. Germline V lookup: CDR1 SGDLS, CDR2 YYNGEE. The CDR3 totals 15 residues. The CDR3 sequence is CASSAGGGSAETQYF. For the CDR3, the DNA is TGTGCCAGCAGCGCGGGTGGGGGGAGTGCAGAGACCCAGTACTTC.

The rearrangement uses TRBV19 and TRBJ2-1, with 10 nucleotides matching TRBD1. This CDR3 is 14 amino acids long. The germline V gene has CDR1 LNHDA and CDR2 SQIVND (reference sequence). The V and J ends lost 4 bases and 7 bases, in that order; junction bases with no gene match: 4. Here the CDR3 reads CASSRGQGTNEQFF. Written as DNA, the CDR3 is TGTGCCAGTAGTAGGGGACAGGGGACGAATGAGCAGTTCTTC. The variable domain in full, completed from reference TRBV19 and TRBJ2-1, reads DGGITQSPKYLFRKEGQNVTLSCEQNLNHDAMYWYRQDPGQGLRLIYYSQIVNDFQKGDIAEGYSVSREKKESFPLTVTSAQKNPTAFYLCASSRGQGTNEQFFGPGTRLTVL.

The J gene is TRBJ2-1, the V gene TRBV9, with a weak D call TRBD2 (5 bases). The CDR3 runs to 15 residues. In germline, CDR1 is SGDLS, CDR2 YYNGEE. Trimming took 3 bases from V and 10 from J, leaving 20 bases between them. The CDR3 DNA follows: TGTGCCAGCAGCGCCGGGTCGTACCAGAGCGGCGAGCAGTTCTTC. Encoded protein: CASSAGSYQSGEQFF.

The chain recombines TRBV5-4 with TRBJ2-2, with TRBD2 matching over 7 bases. The CDR3 has 14 residues. Germline-derived CDR1 and CDR2 are SGHNT and YYREEE (reference sequence). The V and J ends lost 4 bases and 5 bases, in that order; junction bases with no gene match: 5. The CDR3 reads CASSQKAGTGELFF. In DNA form, the CDR3 reads TGTGCCAGCAGCCAGAAAGCGGGAACCGGGGAGCTGTTTTTT.

This chain joins TRBV4-1 and TRBJ1-1; a weak D match, TRBD1 (6 bases). Trimming stripped 2 bases from V and 5 bases from J, with 12 bases between. Looked up from germline, CDR1 is MGHRA and CDR2 is YSYEKL. The CDR3 runs to 14 residues. In DNA, the CDR3 is TGCGCCAGCAGCCAAAGGGGGAGGGAGACTGAAGCTTTCTTT. Amino acid sequence: CASSQRGRETEAFF.

The CDR3 region is CASSSTGPNTEAFF. The CDR3 DNA sequence: TGTGCCAGCAGCTCTACCGGGCCGAACACTGAAGCTTTCTTT. The chain combines TRBV7-3 with TRBJ1-1; D is uncertain. CDR3 length equals 14 residues. Looked up from germline, CDR1 is SGHTA and CDR2 is FQGTGA. Trimming removed 4 bases from V and 1 base from J, with 10 bases in between.

The chain uses TRBV6-1 and TRBJ1-4; D not resolved. The CDR3 sequence is 13 residues long. V was shortened by 6 bases and J by 8 bases, with 13 bases between the two germline ends. CDR1 is MNHNS and CDR2 is SASEGT in the germline V gene. The CDR3 DNA sequence: TGTGCCAGCAGACAGTGGACCGCGGAAAAACTGTTTTTT. Its translation is CASRQWTAEKLFF.

This sequence joins TRBV11-2 and TRBJ2-1, with 7 bases matching TRBD2. The CDR3 has 16 residues. The germline V gene has CDR1 SGHAT and CDR2 FQNNGV. V dropped 4 bases and J dropped 10; count of bases not matched to a gene: 16. CDR3 nucleotide sequence: TGTGCCAGCAGCTCCGTGCGGGGGTCGGCGGGAAGGGAGCAGTTCTTC. Residues: CASSSVRGSAGREQFF.

The V gene is TRBV5-8, the J gene TRBJ2-7, with D possibly TRBD1 on 6 matching bases. The CDR3 has 13 residues. Deletions cut 4 bases from V and 2 bases from J, with 10 bases between. Germline V CDR1 and CDR2: SGHTS, YDEGEE. This CDR3 is CASSHRETYEQYF. CDR3 in DNA: TGTGCCAGCAGCCACAGGGAAACCTACGAGCAGTACTTC.

This clone was seen just once. The chain joins TRBV6-5 to TRBJ1-1; D unclear. The CDR3 consists of 12 residues. V was trimmed by 7 bases and J by 3 bases, leaving 9 bases between them. CDR1 and CDR2 from the germline V gene are MNHEY and SVGAGI. Here the CDR3 reads CASTSEDTEAFF. Written as DNA, the CDR3 is TGTGCCAGCACCTCCGAGGACACTGAAGCTTTCTTT.

The chain is built from TRBV5-8 and TRBJ2-5, with D maybe TRBD2 (6 bases). Trimming removed 0 bases from V and 7 bases from J, with 13 bases in between. This CDR3 has 14 residues. Germline V lookup: CDR1 SGHTS, CDR2 YDEGEE. CDR3 amino acids: CASSLAGGKVTQYF. The CDR3 DNA sequence: TGTGCCAGCAGCTTGGCCGGAGGGAAGGTGACCCAGTACTTC.

V usage is TRBV5-4 and J usage is TRBJ2-2; 11 bases map to TRBD2. There are 16 residues in the CDR3. With 4 bases clipped from V and 2 bases from J, the junction kept 4 bases outside the gene matches. Per germline, CDR1 SGHNT and CDR2 YYREEE (reference sequence). The CDR3 DNA reads as TGTGCCAGCAGCATGACTAGCGGGATAAACACCGGGGAGCTGTTTTTT. Protein product: CASSMTSGINTGELFF.

This clone was counted once. The chain is built from TRBV5-1 and TRBJ2-5; D is ambiguous. The CDR3 runs to 14 residues. V was clipped by 2 bases and J by 5 bases, with 13 bases between them. The germline CDR1 and CDR2 sequences are SGHRS and YFSETQ. CDR3 residues: CASSFTTTRETQYF. The CDR3, as DNA: TGCGCCAGCAGCTTTACTACTACGAGGGAGACCCAGTACTTC.

This clone was observed a single time. The chain employs TRBV7-9 and TRBJ1-3; D not certain. Trimming took off 4 bases at V and 0 bases at J, with 13 bases between the two ends. The CDR3 extends over 16 amino acids. Germline loops: CDR1 SEHNR, CDR2 FQNEAQ (reference sequence). The CDR3 is CASSYGPQDSGNTIYF. For the CDR3, the DNA is TGTGCCAGCAGCTACGGACCGCAAGACTCTGGAAACACCATATATTTT.

The rearrangement uses TRBV7-6 and TRBJ2-7, with D tentatively TRBD1 (6 bases). Trimming stripped 5 bases from V and 5 bases from J, with 13 bases between. Germline CDR1 reads SGHVS; CDR2 reads FNYEAQ. The CDR3 contains 13 residues. The CDR3 sequence: CASSGTWNDEQYF. The CDR3 DNA is TGTGCCAGCAGCGGGACATGGAACGACGAGCAGTACTTC.

This chain uses TRBV4-1 with TRBJ1-1; a weak D match, TRBD1 (6 bases). V dropped 3 bases and J dropped 6 bases, with 20 bases sitting between them. From germline, CDR1 is MGHRA and CDR2 YSYEKL. The CDR3 is 16 amino acids. The CDR3 region has the DNA TGCGCCAGCAGCCATCGCCCGGGACCCAGGGGACCTGAAGCTTTCTTT. Its protein product is CASSHRPGPRGPEAFF.

V gene TRBV7-9 combines with J gene TRBJ1-2; D unclear. The CDR3 has 14 residues. The germline CDR1 and CDR2 sequences are SEHNR and FQNEAQ (reference sequence). Trimming cost V 0 bases and J 8 bases, with 13 bases left between them. CDR3 sequence (DNA): TGTGCCAGCAGCTTAGCGGGCCGGGAAGGGGGCTACACCTTC. This encodes CASSLAGREGGYTF. The full variable domain, rest sourced from reference TRBV7-9 and TRBJ1-2, is DTGVSQNPRHKITKRGQNVTFRCDPISEHNRLYWYRQTLGQGPEFLTYFQNEAQLEKSRLLSDRFSAERPKGSFSTLEIQRTEQGDSAMYLCASSLAGREGGYTFGSGTRLTVV.